This section outlines one T cell receptor (beta chain) sequence together with its context. This record comes from a study of OX40 agonist ivuxolimab in advanced cancers. V shed 6 bases, J shed 5 bases, and the junction held 3 bases outside the gene matches. The CDR3 runs 14 residues. CDR1 and CDR2 from the germline V gene are MNHNS and SASEGT. Using immunoSEQ multiplex PCR, the repertoire was profiled, and TCRdb retains in-frame clones only, with some absent. The profile shows under 95,000 clones, 75% to 90% of them singletons. The gene calls are TRBV6-1 and TRBJ2-2, with 10 bases identical to TRBD2. The sample consisted of CD4+ or CD8+ T cells sorted from blood, taken in a trial of the OX40 agonist ivuxolimab. The TCR sequence derives from an adult with an advanced solid tumor such as melanoma, head and neck, liver or kidney cancer. Here the CDR3 reads CASRLAGRTGELFF. CDR3 in DNA: TGTGCCAGCAGACTAGCGGGGCGAACCGGGGAGCTGTTTTTT.